This T cell receptor beta chain was recorded in a study of cytomegalovirus exposure and HLA in healthy donors. This PCR relied on a set of 60 Vbeta primers and 13 Jbeta primers. TCRdb's copy holds only in-frame clones and misses some; the assay was immunoSEQ multiplex PCR. The profile covers roughly 140,000 clones, with around 72% appearing a single time and 13% to 15% taken by the ten largest. Those who donated were healthy bone marrow donors. The CDR3 is made up of 16 amino acids. The V gene end was trimmed by 1 base and the J gene end by 3 bases; junction bases not matched to a gene: 8. The V gene's germline CDR1 is MGHRA and CDR2 YSYEKL.

Material: PBMCs. The V call is TRBV4-1, the J call TRBJ1-1; the match to TRBD1 covers 7 bases. The receptor was derived from a human donor in good health. The CDR3 DNA reads as TGCGCCAGCAGCCAAGTTGGAACAGGGGCCTACACTGAAGCTTTCTTT. Protein: CASSQVGTGAYTEAFF.